This T cell receptor beta chain was sequenced for a study of technical replicates of blood from four donors. The repertoire was sequenced with immunoSEQ multiplex PCR; TCRdb's copy has only in-frame clones and lacks some. The sample lists 95,000 to 100,000 clones, 96% occurring once. This clone was recorded once. The CDR3 sequence is 16 residues long. CDR1 is SGDLS and CDR2 is YYNGEE in the germline V gene. V was clipped by 7 bases and J by 2 bases; unmatched bases: 11. This TCR was sampled from a human donor in good health. The sample consisted of T cells isolated from PBMCs. The chain is built from TRBV9 and TRBJ1-3, with TRBD1 matching 8 bases. In nucleotides, the CDR3 is TGTGCCAGCGACCGAAACCAGGGGGCTGCTGGAAACACCATATATTTT. This codes for CASDRNQGAAGNTIYF.